This T cell receptor (beta chain) was profiled in a study of spatial heterogeneity in lung cancer (dated by TCRdb to between 2017 and 2020). In the study overall: More beta-chain than alpha-chain transcripts were consistently detected, likely reflecting higher beta-chain transcript abundance. In non-small cell lung cancer, the study quantitatively compared TCR alpha and beta repertoires across several tumor regions, matched nontumor lung, and blood. At surgery, both alpha and beta chains were TCR-sequenced in approximately 210 tumor regions, 63 to 80 matched nontumor lung samples and 56 PBMC samples. Nonsynonymous mutation counts, determined by whole-exome sequencing of tumor tissue, were related to TCR repertoire features. In the raw uncorrected reads, each unique combination of TCR and UMI appeared on average more than ten times.

The library relied on 5' RACE. TCRdb lists the instrument as NextSeq 500. In the TCR library protocol, a unique molecular identifier was attached to each TCR cDNA molecule so that PCR and sequencing errors could be corrected. The published analysis was carried out like this. TCR identification, UMI-based error correction and CDR3 extraction were all carried out with Decombinator tools. Expanded TCRs were defined as those above a frequency of 2 per 1,000, corresponding to the top 1% of the tumor frequency distribution. Rényi diversity was computed with the R vegan package after subsampling each repertoire 100 times to 5,000 TCRs. CDR3 similarity networks were constructed using string-kernel similarity of amino acid triplets, with links drawn between CDR3s whose pairwise similarity was above 0.82. TCRdb handled the public reads itself, with Q25 trimming in fastp and clone calling in MiXCR, and kept productive beta chains. Every distinct CDR3 protein forms one entry, paired with its most common genes and DNA. TCRdb's processing, not the study's, gives the V and J calls here. A total of approximately 92,000 distinct CDR3 sequences appear in this sample, over 9.5% of them only once. The top ten constitute about 40% of the sample.

The paper's findings and limits, for the study overall: Ubiquitous expanded tumor TCRs were found in blood more often at tumor resection than at routine follow-up. Confirming at a functional level the hypothesis that regional TCRs recognize regional mutations was considered to require additional single-cell paired TCR alpha and beta sequencing.

With respect to this clonotype: Its antigen remains undetermined. No base-level quality is on record; no much larger clone is a single base apart.

Inclusive of the bounding cysteine and phenylalanine, the CDR3 is 16 residues long. Solely the CDR3 DNA is kept, with 48 bases framed from the first base. V is pruned by 5 bases and J by 2 bases, leaving 2 bases of the junction without a gene match. The sample's time point label, in plain terms: sample taken at primary tumor resection. Samples were obtained from fewer than 80 patients with early-stage, untreated non-small cell lung cancer from the lung TRACERx cohort. Whole RNA extracted from tumor and nontumor lung tissue, or from cryopreserved PBMC samples, was used for TCR sequencing without cell sorting. Patients were selected for TCR sequencing only if sufficient RNA was available from at least two tumor regions.

The sequence derives from a male donor with early-stage non-small cell lung cancer. The rearrangement joined TRBV12-3 or TRBV12-4 to TRBJ2-2; 13 junctional bases match TRBD2. The starting material was PBMCs, obtained at surgery. The CDR3 has the sequence CASSEGLAGNTGELFF. In nucleotide form, the sequence is TGTGCCAGCAGTGAGGGACTAGCGGGAAACACCGGGGAGCTGTTTTTT.